A single sample is the source of the 13 T cell receptor beta chains below, sequenced in a study of TIL therapy for anti-PD-1-resistant metastatic lung cancer. Time point noted: pre-treatment sample, taken before nivolumab and TIL therapy. Tumor tissue came from excised metastases, mostly pleural nodules or supraclavicular lymph nodes. The immunoSEQ assay was v3. The data were produced by immunoSEQ multiplex PCR, yet TCRdb's version contains in-frame clones alone and is incomplete. The sample yields about 13,000 clones, about three fifths seen once. The sample was tumor tissue, taken at baseline. These receptors were collected from a woman between 30 and 80 years old with non-small cell lung cancer.

The CDR3 here is CASSPRQGFTDTQYF. DNA for the CDR3: TGTGCCAGCAGTCCCCGACAGGGTTTCACAGATACGCAGTATTTT. This chain links TRBV28 with TRBJ2-3; 7 bases fit TRBD1. V lost 5 bases to trimming and J lost 2 bases; unmatched junction nucleotides: 7. The CDR3 is 15 residues long. Germline V CDR1 and CDR2: MDHEN, SYDVKM.

V and J are TRBV5-1 and TRBJ2-3; TRBD1 matches at 8 bases. Germline V gives CDR1 SGHRS, CDR2 YFSETQ. The CDR3 consists of 15 residues. V was clipped by 4 bases and J by 9 bases; unmatched bases: 13. CDR3 coding DNA: TGCGCCAGCAGCGCGGACAGGGTGTCAGGGGGGACGCAGTATTTT. Amino acid sequence: CASSADRVSGGTQYF.

The chain recombines TRBV5-1 with TRBJ1-6, with TRBD1 identical over 12 bases. This CDR3 is 18 amino acids long. Germline V gene data show CDR1 as SGHRS and CDR2 as YFSETQ. J lost 10 bases, V lost 3 bases, and 14 bases had no gene match. CDR3 protein: CASSWMPGQGARSSPLHF. Here the CDR3 DNA reads TGCGCCAGCAGCTGGATGCCGGGACAGGGGGCGCGTAGCTCACCCCTCCACTTT.

This chain links TRBV28 with TRBJ1-5, with a weak D call TRBD1 (6 bases). The CDR3 loop spans 17 amino acids. Germline CDR1 reads MDHEN; CDR2 reads SYDVKM. V was shortened by 3 bases and J by 0 bases, with 15 bases between the two germline ends. CDR3 sequence: CASSFTRGRVSNQPQHF. The CDR3 region has the DNA TGTGCCAGCAGTTTTACCAGGGGCAGGGTTAGCAATCAGCCCCAGCATTTT.

The chain couples TRBV7-9 to TRBJ1-2; 7 bases fit TRBD1. CDR1 SEHNR and CDR2 FQNEAQ come from the germline V gene (reference sequence). The length of the CDR3 is 13 residues. The junction had 6 bases not matched to a gene; V was cut back by 2 bases and J by 9 bases. The CDR3: CASSLSGGERYTF. The CDR3 bases are TGTGCCAGCAGCTTATCAGGGGGTGAGCGCTACACCTTC.

The chain has TRBV5-5 and TRBJ1-5, with 8 bases lining up with TRBD1. J was trimmed by 2 bases and V by 4 bases; bases with no gene match: 11. This CDR3 is built from 17 residues. CDR1 is SGHKS, CDR2 YYEKEE, per germline (reference sequence). CDR3 sequence reads: CASSLYGQGQGNQPQHF. CDR3 nucleotide sequence: TGTGCCAGCAGCCTTTACGGACAGGGCCAGGGCAATCAGCCCCAGCATTTT. The variable domain in full, completed from reference TRBV5-5 and TRBJ1-5, reads DAGVTQSPTHLIKTRGQQVTLRCSPISGHKSVSWYQQVLGQGPQFIFQYYEKEERGRGNFPDRFSARQFPNYSSELNVNALLLGDSALYLCASSLYGQGQGNQPQHFGDGTRLSIL.

This chain connects TRBV27 to TRBJ1-2, with 8 bases that match TRBD1. This CDR3 has 16 amino acids. From germline, CDR1 is MNHEY and CDR2 SMNVEV (reference sequence). Trimming cost V 5 bases and J 7 bases; bases outside gene matches: 15. In DNA form, the CDR3 reads TGTGCCAGCAGTAATATACAGGGGGGAGGAAGTCGTGGCTACACCTTC. Translation gives CASSNIQGGGSRGYTF.

The sample holds a few counts of this clone. The chain is built from TRBV9 and TRBJ2-2, with unresolved D. Per germline, CDR1 SGDLS and CDR2 YYNGEE. This CDR3 is built from 17 residues. Trimming pared 0 bases from V and 2 bases from J, leaving 14 bases between. CDR3 loop: CASSVGAATINTGELFF. DNA for the CDR3: TGTGCCAGCAGCGTAGGAGCAGCAACTATAAACACCGGGGAGCTGTTTTTT.

The V gene is TRBV11-2, the J gene TRBJ1-1; D is uncertain. Germline V CDR1 and CDR2: SGHAT, FQNNGV. Trimming left V 0 bases short and J 6 bases short, with 5 bases between. The CDR3 extends over 12 amino acids. CDR3: CASSLDLAEAFF. Written as DNA, the CDR3 is TGTGCCAGCAGCTTAGATCTGGCTGAAGCTTTCTTT.

The rearrangement joins TRBV5-4 to TRBJ2-5; D gene uncertain. The germline V gene encodes CDR1 SGHNT and CDR2 YYREEE (reference sequence). The CDR3 covers 13 residues. V gave up 0 bases and J gave up 1 base, with 4 bases separating them. CDR3 protein: CASSLGFQETQYF. Written as DNA, the CDR3 is TGTGCCAGCAGCTTGGGATTCCAAGAGACCCAGTACTTC.

The V and J genes are TRBV28 and TRBJ2-2; TRBD1 or TRBD2 may be the D gene (6 bases each). Germline values: CDR1 MDHEN, CDR2 SYDVKM. Trimming stripped 8 bases from V and 4 bases from J, with 17 bases between. CDR3 length: 15 residues. The CDR3 DNA reads TGTGCCAGCTCGGGGGCCCCAGGAGGCACCGGGGAGCTGTTTTTT. It is translated as CASSGAPGGTGELFF.

J is TRBJ2-7 and V is TRBV7-8; TRBD2 matches 11 bases. The germline V gene encodes CDR1 SGHVS and CDR2 FQNEAQ. This CDR3 comprises 15 residues. Trimming removed 5 bases from V and 0 bases from J; junction bases left unmatched: 3. As DNA, the CDR3 is TGTGCCAGCAGCCCAGGGACTAGCGGCTCCTACGAGCAGTACTTC. The encoded protein is CASSPGTSGSYEQYF. Full variable domain (rest looked up from reference TRBV7-8 and TRBJ2-7): GAGVSQSPRYKVAKRGQDVALRCDPISGHVSLFWYQQALGQGPEFLTYFQNEAQLDKSGLPSDRFFAERPEGSVSTLKIQRTQQEDSAVYLCASSPGTSGSYEQYFGPGTRLTVT.

This clone was detected a few times. This sample also contains other DNA sequences that code for the same CDR3. The rearrangement uses TRBV5-6 and TRBJ2-3, with 10 nucleotides matching TRBD1. From germline, CDR1 is SGHDT and CDR2 YYEEEE. CDR3 size: 16 residues. V lost 0 bases to trimming and J lost 1 base; unmatched junction nucleotides: 2. The DNA for the CDR3 is TGTGCCAGCAGCTTGGTAGGGACAGGGGGCACAGATACGCAGTATTTT. Translation: CASSLVGTGGTDTQYF.